This passage covers 27 T cell receptor beta chains from one sample sequenced in a study of breast tumors, draining lymph nodes, adjacent tissues. MiXCR was run by TCRdb on the multiplex PCR reads, yielding one entry per CDR3 protein. The table lists 20,000 to 25,000 distinct CDR3 sequences, roughly 40% of them singletons. Material for sequencing was breast tumor tissue. These receptors were obtained from a female donor with breast cancer. Some clones in this sample may be carry-over from other donors' samples.

This clonotype was seen at least ten times. The rearrangement uses TRBV19 and TRBJ2-5, with 7 positions matching TRBD2. Germline V gene sequence: CDR1 LNHDA, CDR2 SQIVND (reference sequence). Germline trimming cut 7 bases from V and 7 bases from J; bases unmatched to any gene: 9. The CDR3 is made up of 13 amino acids. The CDR3 DNA reads as TGTGCCAGTATGGGCCGGGGGGATGGGACCCAGTACTTC. Translated: CASMGRGDGTQYF.

This clonotype was detected once. The chain carries TRBV11-2 and TRBJ1-2; no clear D. The V end lost 2 bases, the J end lost 2 bases, and 9 bases lay between the germline ends. CDR1 and CDR2 from the germline V gene are SGHAT and FQNNGV. The CDR3 length is 14 residues. The CDR3 DNA reads TGTGCCAGCAGCTTAACGGACGGAAACTATGGCTACACCTTC. The encoded protein is CASSLTDGNYGYTF. Based on the CDR3 plus reference TRBV11-2 and TRBJ1-2, the full variable domain is EAGVAQSPRYKIIEKRQSVAFWCNPISGHATLYWYQQILGQGPKLLIQFQNNGVVDDSQLPKDRFSAERLKGVDSTLKIQPAKLEDSAVYLCASSLTDGNYGYTFGSGTRLTVV.

This clonotype came up a few times. The CDR3 sequence is CASRRMRHPNMNTEAFF. The CDR3 nucleotides are TGCGCCAGCAGACGGATGCGACATCCTAACATGAACACTGAAGCTTTCTTT. This chain joins TRBV5-1 and TRBJ1-1; no firm D call. Germline assignment: CDR1 SGHRS and CDR2 YFSETQ. The CDR3 loop spans 17 amino acids. V was clipped by 5 bases and J by 0 bases, with 20 bases between them.

This clonotype showed up many times. The J gene is TRBJ2-7, the V gene TRBV5-1; D tentatively reads TRBD1 or TRBD2 (5 bases each). V was clipped by 0 bases and J by 2 bases, with 9 bases between them. Germline CDR1 is SGHRS and CDR2 is YFSETQ. CDR3 length: 14 amino acids. The chain's CDR3 is CASSLGGNPYEQYF. The CDR3 DNA is TGCGCCAGCAGCTTGGGGGGGAACCCCTACGAGCAGTACTTC. The whole variable domain, remainder taken from reference TRBV5-1 and TRBJ2-7, is KAGVTQTPRYLIKTRGQQVTLSCSPISGHRSVSWYQQTPGQGLQFLFEYFSETQRNKGNFPGRFSGRQFSNSRSEMNVSTLELGDSALYLCASSLGGNPYEQYFGPGTRLTVT.

The rearrangement uses TRBV11-2 and TRBJ2-1; no reliable D call. CDR3 length: 12 amino acids. Germline loops: CDR1 SGHAT, CDR2 FQNNGV. V was trimmed by 6 bases and J by 4 bases, leaving 7 bases between them. This CDR3 reads CASSRAYNEQFF. The CDR3 nucleotides read TGTGCCAGCAGTCGAGCGTACAATGAGCAGTTCTTC.

This clonotype was counted a few times. A much larger clonotype is one base distant, so this may be a read error. This chain uses TRBV11-2 with TRBJ2-5; possible D gene TRBD2, 5 bases. In germline, CDR1 is SGHAT, CDR2 FQNNGV. Trimming took 3 bases from V and 7 from J, leaving 18 bases between them. The CDR3 is made up of 15 amino acids. The CDR3, as DNA: TGTGCCAGCAGCTTCCCGGGGTGGGCCGCAGGGACCCAGTACTTC. This codes for CASSFPGWAAGTQYF.

This clonotype was detected only a few times. Sequence at one end of the junction differs from germline and may be a read error. The rearrangement joins TRBV19 to TRBJ2-1; possible D gene TRBD2, 6 bases. From germline, CDR1 is LNHDA and CDR2 SQIVND (reference sequence). This CDR3 comprises 15 residues. The CDR3 here is CASSVEGLLLNEQFF. CDR3 coding DNA: TGTGCCAGTAGTGTAGAGGGACTTCTGCTCAATGAGCAGTTCTTC.

This clonotype was observed many times. The chain links TRBV12-3 or TRBV12-4 to TRBJ2-2; D unresolved. This CDR3 is 12 amino acids long. Between the trimmed V and J ends, which lost 4 bases and 5 bases, there was a span of 5 bases. The CDR3 sequence is CASSSQTGELFF. The CDR3 coding sequence is TGTGCCAGCAGTTCCCAAACCGGGGAGCTGTTTTTT.

CDR3 amino acids: CSVDRLAGALYNEQFF. The CDR3 region has the DNA TGCAGCGTTGATCGGCTAGCGGGAGCCCTCTACAATGAGCAGTTCTTC. The V gene is TRBV29-1, the J gene TRBJ2-1; 10 nucleotides agree with TRBD2. The J segment lost 3 bases and the V segment lost 3 bases, leaving 8 bases of the junction unmatched. The length of the CDR3 is 16 residues. Looked up from germline, CDR1 is SQVTM and CDR2 is ANQGSEA.

The V call is TRBV5-1, the J call TRBJ1-1; the D gene is possibly TRBD1 (6 bases). The CDR3 contains 14 residues. V was shortened by 3 bases and J by 8 bases, with 17 bases between the two germline ends. Germline CDR1 SGHRS, CDR2 YFSETQ. CDR3 loop: CASSSSDSFGEAFF. As DNA, the CDR3 is TGCGCCAGCAGCTCCTCGGACAGCTTCGGGGAAGCTTTCTTT.

The sample holds one count of this clonotype. CDR3 protein: CASSYSAGAPEQFF. The CDR3 nucleotides read TGTGCCAGCAGTTACTCGGCGGGGGCGCCGGAGCAGTTCTTC. The chain links TRBV6-5 to TRBJ2-1; D may be TRBD2 (7 bases). The CDR3 has 14 amino acids. V was cut by 0 bases and J by 10 bases, with 13 bases left in between. CDR1 MNHEY and CDR2 SVGAGI come from the germline V gene.

The chain employs TRBV27 and TRBJ1-6; D gene unclear. The CDR3 has 15 amino acids. Germline V lookup: CDR1 MNHEY, CDR2 SMNVEV (reference sequence). Trimming cost V 3 bases and J 9 bases, with 15 bases left between them. The DNA of the CDR3 is TGTGCCAGCAGTTTCATAACGGACTCTCCTTCACCCCTCCACTTT. Amino acids: CASSFITDSPSPLHF.

V is TRBV20-1 and J is TRBJ2-2; weak D call: TRBD1 (6 bases). Germline CDR1 and CDR2: DFQATT and SNEGSKA (reference sequence). The CDR3 runs 15 residues. V was trimmed by 7 bases and J by 2 bases, leaving 17 bases between them. Here the CDR3 reads CSVHGDIGNTGELFF. The CDR3 nucleotides read TGCAGTGTGCATGGGGACATAGGAAACACCGGGGAGCTGTTTTTT.

This clonotype is deemed medium-sized (0.01 to 0.1%). The chain uses TRBV11-2 and TRBJ2-7, with 9 nucleotides matching TRBD1. CDR1 is SGHAT and CDR2 is FQNNGV in the germline V gene. The CDR3 totals 16 residues. Trimming cost V 2 bases and J 2 bases; bases outside gene matches: 7. CDR3 sequence reads: CASSLLGTGLPYEQYF. In DNA, the CDR3 is TGTGCCAGCAGCTTATTGGGGACAGGGTTGCCCTACGAGCAGTACTTC.

This clonotype has a count of ten or more. The chain has TRBV9 and TRBJ2-7, with 7 bases that match TRBD1. Germline trimming cut 3 bases from V and 6 bases from J; bases unmatched to any gene: 3. From germline, CDR1 is SGDLS and CDR2 YYNGEE. This CDR3 is built from 12 residues. The CDR3 loop reads CASSASGGEQYF. Written as DNA, the CDR3 is TGTGCCAGCAGCGCCTCAGGGGGCGAGCAGTACTTC.

The chain links TRBV6-2 or TRBV6-3 to TRBJ2-2; D uncertain. V was shortened by 5 bases and J by 3 bases, with 10 bases between the two germline ends. Per germline, CDR1 MNHEY and CDR2 SVGEGT. The CDR3 is 14 residues long. This CDR3 is CASSAGSDTGELFF. The CDR3 nucleotides are TGTGCCAGCAGTGCCGGATCAGACACCGGGGAGCTGTTTTTT.

There are many counts of this clonotype. This may come from a read error, since a much larger clone is one base off. The conserved closing phenylalanine or tryptophan is absent in this CDR3, likely reflecting a read error. This chain joins TRBV19 and TRBJ2-6, with 9 positions matching TRBD1. J gave up 1 base and V 6 bases, and 4 bases lay outside the gene matches. Germline V lookup: CDR1 LNHDA, CDR2 SQIVND (reference sequence). The CDR3 extends over 16 amino acids. CDR3 bases: TGTGCCAGTAGGGGGGACAGGGAGTCTGGGGCCAACGTCCTGACTTCC. As protein: CASRGDRESGANVLTS.

There are many counts of this clonotype. V usage is TRBV7-2 and J usage is TRBJ2-7; possibly TRBD2 for D (6 bases). The CDR3 extends over 14 amino acids. Germline CDR1 SGHTA, CDR2 FQGNSA. V was pared by 1 base and J by 5 bases, with 12 bases between. CDR3 nucleotides: TGTGCCAGCAGCTTAGGTGCGGGGTCCCACGAGCAGTACTTC. This gives the protein CASSLGAGSHEQYF. Full variable domain (remainder filled in from reference TRBV7-2 and TRBJ2-7): GAGVSQSPSNKVTEKGKDVELRCDPISGHTALYWYRQSLGQGLEFLIYFQGNSAPDKSGLPSDRFSAERTGGSVSTLTIQRTQQEDSAVYLCASSLGAGSHEQYFGPGTRLTVT.

The chain employs TRBV7-6 and TRBJ2-7; D possibly uses TRBD1 or TRBD2 (5 bases each). Germline V gene lookup returns CDR1 SGHVS and CDR2 FNYEAQ. The length of the CDR3 is 15 residues. V shed 0 bases and J shed 6 bases, with 15 bases lying between them. CDR3 in DNA: TGTGCCAGCAGCTTAGCTTCCGGGGCCTTCCTCGAGCAGTACTTC. It codes for CASSLASGAFLEQYF.

On this clonotype: One junction end does not reproduce the germline sequence, and a read error may be involved. The J gene is TRBJ2-7, the V gene TRBV7-9, with 10 bases that match TRBD1. The CDR3 contains 15 residues. Germline V gives CDR1 SEHNR, CDR2 FQNEAQ (reference sequence). The CDR3 DNA follows: TGTGCCAGCAGCTTAAGGGGGACAGGGGTGTACGAGCAGCACTTC. Translated: CASSLRGTGVYEQHF.

The rearrangement joins TRBV24-1 to TRBJ2-1; 9 bases fit TRBD2. V was pared by 1 base and J by 7 bases, with 13 bases of the junction left unmatched. CDR3 size: 18 residues. Germline lookup yields CDR1 KGHDR and CDR2 SFDVKD. CDR3 sequence reads: CATSDFKAGGPNRNEQFF. CDR3 in DNA: TGTGCCACCAGTGATTTTAAAGCGGGGGGACCGAATCGGAATGAGCAGTTCTTC.

The table lists this clonotype with a few counts. The V and J genes are TRBV19 and TRBJ1-5; 9 bases match TRBD1. V lost 5 bases to trimming and J lost 4 bases; unmatched junction nucleotides: 9. CDR1 and CDR2 from the germline V gene are LNHDA and SQIVND (reference sequence). The length of the CDR3 is 16 residues. CDR3 nucleotides: TGTGCCAGTAGTGCGGCCTCCGGACAGGGGAATCAGCCCCAGCATTTT. Its protein is CASSAASGQGNQPQHF.

The chain couples TRBV11-2 to TRBJ2-1, with D possibly matching TRBD1 (6 bases). V gave up 5 bases and J gave up 9 bases, with 14 bases separating them. The CDR3 consists of 13 residues. Germline V gives CDR1 SGHAT, CDR2 FQNNGV. The DNA for the CDR3 is TGTGCCAGCAGCGCGGACAGCTTCACTGAGCAGTTCTTC. Its translation is CASSADSFTEQFF.

The V gene is TRBV12-3 or TRBV12-4, the J gene TRBJ1-6; no clear D gene. This CDR3 has 11 residues. V was cut by 10 bases and J by 11 bases, with 12 bases left in between. The CDR3 spells CATGNGAPLHF. The CDR3, as DNA: TGTGCCACTGGAAACGGGGCACCCCTCCACTTT.

The sample holds one count of this clonotype. V usage is TRBV7-2 and J usage is TRBJ2-3; no clear D gene. This CDR3 contains 15 residues. Germline CDR1 reads SGHTA; CDR2 reads FQGNSA. V shed 1 base and J shed 3 bases, with 11 bases lying between them. The CDR3 DNA is TGTGCCAGCAGCTTAGTACCCCTAGTTACAGATACGCAGTATTTT. Amino acid sequence: CASSLVPLVTDTQYF.

Ten or more counts support this clonotype. CDR3 DNA: TGCGCCAGCAGCCCACGACAGTCTAACTATGGCTACACCTTC. Translated, it gives CASSPRQSNYGYTF. The J gene is TRBJ1-2, the V gene TRBV4-1; TRBD1 might be the D (5 bases). V was trimmed by 4 bases and J by 0 bases, leaving 9 bases between them. The length of the CDR3 is 14 residues. Germline values: CDR1 MGHRA, CDR2 YSYEKL.

The rearrangement joins TRBV20-1 to TRBJ2-7; D is unclear. This CDR3 has 12 residues. CDR1 is DFQATT, CDR2 SNEGSKA, per germline (reference sequence). Trimming pared 1 base from V and 5 bases from J, leaving 9 bases between. CDR3 sequence: CSARGKADEQYF. CDR3 DNA: TGCAGTGCTAGAGGAAAAGCTGACGAGCAGTACTTC.